This TCR beta chain was identified during a study of blood T cell repertoires in COVID-19 (TCRdb year 2020). The study in broad terms: Samples from collaborators originated in the United States, Italy and Spain and spanned both the acute and convalescent phases of COVID-19. Sample metadata almost always included a de-identified subject ID, COVID-19 status, age in years and sex. Where available, HLA class I and class II types were obtained from metadata supplied by the sample provider rather than from assay-based typing. A freely available public database, intended as a resource for researchers studying the immune response to SARS-CoV-2, is where the repertoires were released. The dataset comprised deeply sampled blood TCRbeta repertoires from subjects exposed to, actively infected with, or recovered from COVID-19. The material from the prospective study consisted of cDNA or gDNA derived from T cells, B-cell-depleted T cells, or PBMCs. The samples were drawn from the first 160 participants of the ongoing ImmuneRACE study and from 1,254 subjects provided by 6 global collaborators.

In the prospective study, participants were about 18 to 100 years old, resided in under 30 geographic areas of the United States, and were enrolled through a virtual design. Cohort assignment in the prospective study relied on participant-reported clinical history from a screening survey and a study questionnaire. ImmuneRACE Cohort 3 recovered participants were defined by two consecutive negative NP/OP PCR tests, healthcare professional clearance, or symptom resolution. Each participant in the prospective study had whole blood, serum and a nasopharyngeal or oropharyngeal swab collected by mobile phlebotomists. Additional blood draws and questionnaires over an approximately two-month period could optionally be provided by prospective study participants. Blood samples from the prospective study were shipped frozen or at room temperature prior to DNA extraction. TCRbeta CDR3 regions were amplified from genomic DNA by means of the immunoSEQ Assay, a bias-controlled multiplex PCR. The authors' analysis ran thus. The number of nucleated cells in each sample was estimated by amplification of reference gene primers within the assay. To quantify the absolute abundance of each unique TCRbeta CDR3 rearrangement, sequence reads were collapsed and filtered. For each sample, productive Simpson clonality was calculated by taking the square root of Simpson's diversity index across productive rearrangements. The clones in this table, taken by TCRdb from immuneACCESS, are in-frame only. Not every clone is retained; where verified, under half of the shortfall comes from an unresolved V gene, and the cause of the rest is unknown. V and J calls and clone size come straight from that table; D and trimming were deduced from the DNA. This sample has roughly 330,000 clones in its table, and over 75% of those were observed once. The ten largest clones take up about 10% of the sample.

Concerning this clone: Its antigen specificity is not known. No much larger clone is present one base from it, and per-base qualities are unavailable.

Study-wide conclusions, independent of this receptor: The amount of clinical and demographic metadata varied by source and participant and was provided uncurated.

Sequences were obtained from PBMCs or T cells enriched from blood (not recorded which). The TCR was taken from a woman younger than 30 who had recovered from COVID-19.

The DNA sequence reads TGTGCCAGCAGCTTCGGACAGGACACCGGGGAGCTGTTTTTT. Protein translation: CASSFGQDTGELFF. Recombination connected TRBV3-1 (or the pseudogene TRBV3-2) to TRBJ2-2; TRBD1 lines up with 7 middle nucleotides. V is pruned by 5 bases and J by 3 bases, leaving 3 bases of the junction without a gene match. Counted from cysteine to phenylalanine, this CDR3 has 14 amino acids. The kept DNA is CDR3 alone, 42 bases in frame from the first base. The germline V gene (reference sequence) supplies CDR1 LGHDT and CDR2 YNNKEL.